The clone carrying this T cell receptor beta chain came up a few times. Antigen specificity is unknown. This entry comes from a study of identical twins. Study findings and constraints: Those out-of-frame alpha sequences shared by twins showed an excess of low generation probability. Conclusions came from cross-sectional statistical analysis, not from following the same donors.

Germline loops: CDR1 SGHRS, CDR2 YFSETQ. This CDR3 region has 15 residues. V lost 7 bases and J lost 3; bases outside the gene matches: 5. TCRdb itself ran the 5' RACE reads through MiXCR, one entry per CDR3 protein. The repertoire holds some 460,000 distinct CDR3 sequences, with 12% to 15% as singletons. All donors were healthy Caucasians. These data were also filed under a second study, of yellow fever vaccine responses in identical twins.

Sequenced: CD4+ T cells sorted from blood. This clonotype originated in a woman aged 18-29 years in good health. The V and J genes are TRBV5-1 and TRBJ2-3; TRBD2 matches 13 bases. CDR3 in amino acids: CASSTSGGPTDTQYF. CDR3 bases: TGCGCCAGCTCGACTAGCGGGGGGCCTACAGATACGCAGTATTTT.